The 21 T cell receptor beta chains in this list originate from one sample, sequenced in a study of Graves' ophthalmopathy and Graves' hyperthyroidism. The authors amplified TCR beta CDR3 regions from RNA transcripts. In the first round, RT-PCR was carried out with HTBI primers, and a multiplex PCR formed the second round. TCRdb reanalysed the multiplex PCR reads using MiXCR and keeps one entry per CDR3 protein. The profile shows about 660,000 distinct CDR3 sequences, about 38% of them singletons. Sequenced sample: peripheral blood. The receptors were gathered from an adult man with Graves' ophthalmopathy.

This chain connects TRBV12-5 to TRBJ1-1, with D uncertain. The V gene lost 3 bases and the J gene lost 1 base, with 9 bases spanning the gap. The CDR3 is made up of 14 amino acids. Germline V lookup: CDR1 LGHNT, CDR2 FRNRAP. The CDR3 reads CASGFSGRNTEAFF. The DNA of the CDR3 is TGTGCTAGTGGTTTTTCCGGGAGGAACACTGAAGCTTTCTTT.

This clonotype was recorded at least ten times. This sequence joins TRBV7-9 and TRBJ1-2; weak D call: TRBD1 (5 bases). In germline, CDR1 is SEHNR, CDR2 FQNEAQ (reference sequence). Between the trimmed V and J ends, which lost 1 base and 5 bases, there was a span of 8 bases. This CDR3 has 13 residues. The chain's CDR3 is CASSLEAGYGYTF. The CDR3 nucleotides are TGTGCCAGCAGCTTAGAAGCAGGGTATGGCTACACCTTC. Looking up the rest from reference TRBV7-9 and TRBJ1-2 gives the full variable domain: DTGVSQNPRHKITKRGQNVTFRCDPISEHNRLYWYRQTLGQGPEFLTYFQNEAQLEKSRLLSDRFSAERPKGSFSTLEIQRTEQGDSAMYLCASSLEAGYGYTFGSGTRLTVV.

This clonotype was found many times. This chain links TRBV29-1 with TRBJ2-7; D gene uncertain. There are 12 residues in the CDR3. The germline V gene has CDR1 SQVTM and CDR2 ANQGSEA. V was clipped by 7 bases and J by 3 bases, with 13 bases between them. As DNA, the CDR3 is TGCAGCGCTGCCGACGGATACTACGAGCAGTACTTC. It codes for CSAADGYYEQYF.

This clonotype was picked up many times. J is TRBJ1-5 and V is TRBV7-8, with 8 nucleotides matching TRBD1. Losses at the gene ends were 2 bases for V and 6 bases for J; bases not matched to a gene: 9. Germline CDR1 SGHVS, CDR2 FQNEAQ. This CDR3 contains 16 residues. The CDR3 spells CASSLRSRGLSQPQHF. CDR3 nucleotides: TGTGCCAGCAGCTTACGGTCCAGGGGGCTTAGTCAGCCCCAGCATTTT.

This clonotype has just a few counts. The rearrangement uses TRBV20-1 and TRBJ1-1; possible D gene TRBD1, 5 bases. The ends were cut back, 2 bases at V and 0 bases at J, with 25 bases in the middle. CDR3 length: 19 residues. Per germline, CDR1 DFQATT and CDR2 SNEGSKA (reference sequence). CDR3 region: CSARPVPQDIKPMNTEAFF. The DNA for the CDR3 is TGCAGTGCTAGACCTGTCCCCCAGGACATAAAGCCCATGAACACTGAAGCTTTCTTT.

In its sample, this clonotype was seen many times. This chain connects TRBV12-3 or TRBV12-4 to TRBJ1-2; maybe TRBD1 (5 bases). This CDR3 is built from 14 residues. V lost 5 bases, J lost 5 bases, and 15 bases lay in between. The CDR3 nucleotides read TGTGCCAGCAGTATCGGACACGGAGGTTATGGCTACACCTTC. Its protein is CASSIGHGGYGYTF.

As concerns this clonotype: Likely a read error: the CDR3 ends without its conserved phenylalanine or tryptophan. The limits of the CDR3 on the DNA are not certain, so only TCRdb's listed CDR3 is given. The chain couples TRBV29-1 to TRBJ2-7; the listed D gene, TRBD2, was not tested against the DNA. Inclusive of both ends, the CDR3 amounts to 8 amino acids. The germline V gene encodes CDR1 SQVTM and CDR2 ANQGSEA. CDR3 sequence: CSVVKGTS.

The chain is built from TRBV27 and TRBJ1-6, with D maybe TRBD1 (6 bases). The CDR3 is 18 residues long. The germline CDR1 and CDR2 sequences are MNHEY and SMNVEV (reference sequence). V was shortened by 2 bases and J by 3 bases, with 17 bases between the two germline ends. As DNA, the CDR3 is TGTGCCAGCAGTTTAGACTCCGACCCAGGGGACTATAATTCACCCCTCCACTTT. This gives the protein CASSLDSDPGDYNSPLHF.

The rearrangement links TRBV5-6 to TRBJ2-5, with D perhaps TRBD1 (7 bases). The CDR3 covers 15 residues. Germline CDR1 SGHDT, CDR2 YYEEEE. V lost 7 bases, J lost 6 bases, and 22 bases lay in between. CDR3 DNA: TGTGCCAGCGGTCCCAGGGGCGGGACAGATCAGACCCAGTACTTC. Its translation: CASGPRGGTDQTQYF. The entire variable domain, with the rest obtained from reference TRBV5-6 and TRBJ2-5, is as follows: DAGVTQSPTHLIKTRGQQVTLRCSPKSGHDTVSWYQQALGQGPQFIFQYYEEEERQRGNFPDRFSGHQFPNYSSELNVNALLLGDSALYLCASGPRGGTDQTQYFGPGTRLLVL.

In DNA, the CDR3 is TGTGCCAGCAGCAGCGGACAGGGGGAGGAACAGCCCCAGCATTTT. Translation gives CASSSGQGEEQPQHF. J is TRBJ1-5 and V is TRBV7-9; TRBD1 agrees at 10 bases. V was clipped by 5 bases and J by 7 bases; unmatched bases: 8. CDR3 size: 15 residues. Germline V lookup: CDR1 SEHNR, CDR2 FQNEAQ (reference sequence).

This chain uses TRBV25-1 with TRBJ1-2; 10 bases agree with TRBD1. The J segment lost 2 bases and the V segment lost 3 bases, leaving 6 bases of the junction unmatched. The CDR3 consists of 16 residues. Germline CDR1 reads MGHDK; CDR2 reads SYGVNS. CDR3 region: CASSDTGTGVNYGYTF. In nucleotides, the CDR3 is TGTGCCAGCAGTGATACCGGGACAGGGGTAAACTATGGCTACACCTTC.

V and J are TRBV19 and TRBJ2-7; D may match TRBD1 or TRBD2 (7 bases each). Trimming pared 10 bases from V and 6 bases from J, leaving 13 bases between. The length of the CDR3 is 11 residues. Germline values: CDR1 LNHDA, CDR2 SQIVND (reference sequence). The CDR3 loop is CATGGVFEQYF. The CDR3 bases are TGTGCCACAGGGGGGGTGTTCGAGCAGTACTTC.

This clonotype was recorded at least ten times. The V and J genes are TRBV11-2 and TRBJ1-2, with a tentative D call TRBD1 (6 bases). The germline V gene has CDR1 SGHAT and CDR2 FQNNGV. The CDR3 length is 16 residues. V was clipped by 0 bases and J by 6 bases, with 17 bases between them. In nucleotides, the CDR3 is TGTGCCAGCAGCTTAGATGGGGGAACAGGGTATGATGGCTACACCTTC. Protein sequence: CASSLDGGTGYDGYTF.

This clonotype has a handful of counts. The junction departs from germline at one end; a sequencing error may be responsible. The CDR3 DNA reads as TGTGCCAGCAGTGAACAAAATTTCTCTGGAAGCACCATATATTTT. It yields the protein CASSEQNFSGSTIYF. V usage is TRBV2 and J usage is TRBJ1-3, with unresolved D. The CDR3 length is 15 residues. Germline V gene data show CDR1 as SNHLY and CDR2 as FYNNEI.

With respect to this clonotype: Just one base apart from a much larger clone, this may be a read error. The chain links TRBV11-2 to TRBJ2-5, with no clear D. Germline V lookup: CDR1 SGHAT, CDR2 FQNNGV. This CDR3 is 13 amino acids long. The CDR3 nucleotides are TGTGCCAGCAGCGGACGGTACCAAGAGGCCCAGTACTTC. It codes for CASSGRYQEAQYF.

The genes are TRBV12-3 or TRBV12-4 and TRBJ1-2; D gene uncertain. This CDR3 is 13 amino acids long. V was clipped by 3 bases and J by 5 bases, with 10 bases between them. The CDR3 spells CASSFRPGYGYTF. CDR3 nucleotide sequence: TGTGCCAGCAGTTTCAGGCCGGGATATGGCTACACCTTC.

This clonotype was seen only once. J is TRBJ1-3 and V is TRBV7-6; 9 bases line up with TRBD1. This CDR3 is 16 amino acids long. Germline V lookup: CDR1 SGHVS, CDR2 FNYEAQ. V trimming: 5 bases; J trimming: 4 bases; junction bases outside the gene matches: 9. This CDR3 reads CASSPYGQGTGNTIYF. CDR3 bases: TGTGCCAGCAGCCCCTATGGACAGGGGACCGGAAACACCATATATTTT.

Concerning this clonotype itself: A much larger clone lies a single base off, so this may be a read error. The V and J genes are TRBV12-3 or TRBV12-4 and TRBJ1-6, with a weak D call TRBD1 (5 bases). The CDR3 is 13 amino acids. CDR3 DNA: TGTGCTAGTGCCAGGGCAGGCGATTCACCCCTCCACTTT. Protein sequence: CASARAGDSPLHF.

The chain uses TRBV15 and TRBJ1-3, with TRBD1 matching 8 bases. The V gene end was trimmed by 2 bases and the J gene end by 8 bases; junction bases not matched to a gene: 14. Looked up from germline, CDR1 is LNHNV and CDR2 is YYDKDF (reference sequence). There are 17 residues in the CDR3. The CDR3 loop is CATSRNRQGNYGYTIYF. DNA for the CDR3: TGTGCCACCAGCAGAAATAGACAGGGGAACTATGGCTACACCATATATTTT.

This clonotype has a count of ten or more. The J gene is TRBJ2-5, the V gene TRBV2, with D possibly being TRBD1 (5 bases). Germline assignment: CDR1 SNHLY and CDR2 FYNNEI. The CDR3 sequence is 14 residues long. V was clipped by 3 bases and J by 7 bases, with 15 bases between them. This chain's CDR3 is CASSEGSGLGTQYF. The CDR3 bases are TGTGCCAGCAGTGAGGGATCAGGGCTAGGGACCCAGTACTTC.

The chain combines TRBV13 with TRBJ1-5, with D hard to call. Germline values: CDR1 PRHDT, CDR2 FYEKMQ (reference sequence). Trimming took off 6 bases at V and 1 base at J, with 16 bases between the two ends. The CDR3 totals 16 residues. CDR3 in amino acids: CASSASVGRSNQPQHF. The CDR3 DNA reads TGTGCCAGCAGTGCTAGCGTGGGTAGGAGCAATCAGCCCCAGCATTTT.